Following are 9 T cell receptor beta chains from one sample sequenced in a study of T-cell reconstitution after alpha-beta-depleted transplantation in children. The TCRbeta library incorporated unique molecular identifiers. TCRdb itself ran the PCR reads through MiXCR, one entry per CDR3 protein. The data contain almost 500,000 distinct CDR3 sequences, roughly an eighth of them seen just once; the ten biggest clones take up approximately 5.4%. The sequencing here drew on PBMCs from the stem cell graft donor, taken from the stem cell graft. The receptors were sampled from a human donor who donated a stem cell graft to a child with combined immunodeficiency.

CDR3 sequence: CASSLQAATTTDTQYF. In nucleotides, the CDR3 is TGCGCCAGCAGCTTGCAAGCGGCCACCACCACAGATACGCAGTATTTT. The V call is TRBV5-1, the J call TRBJ2-3, with D perhaps matching TRBD2 (5 bases). The CDR3 contains 16 residues. From germline, CDR1 is SGHRS and CDR2 YFSETQ. Trimming cost V 1 base and J 2 bases, with 14 bases left between them. The full variable domain, completed using reference TRBV5-1 and TRBJ2-3, is KAGVTQTPRYLIKTRGQQVTLSCSPISGHRSVSWYQQTPGQGLQFLFEYFSETQRNKGNFPGRFSGRQFSNSRSEMNVSTLELGDSALYLCASSLQAATTTDTQYFGPGTRLTVL.

The chain couples TRBV20-1 to TRBJ1-4; 10 bases agree with TRBD1. The CDR3 is 17 amino acids. V lost 0 bases to trimming and J lost 8 bases; unmatched junction nucleotides: 12. Germline V gives CDR1 DFQATT, CDR2 SNEGSKA (reference sequence). The CDR3 nucleotides read TGCAGTGCTAGAGATGGGTCACCGGGGACAGGGGTAGAAAAACTGTTTTTT. Its translation: CSARDGSPGTGVEKLFF.

The chain carries TRBV20-1 and TRBJ1-1; no firm D call. V was clipped by 0 bases and J by 4 bases, with 15 bases between them. CDR3 length equals 15 residues. Germline CDR1 DFQATT, CDR2 SNEGSKA (reference sequence). CDR3 in DNA: TGCAGTGCTAGAGAGGCGAACATAGGCGGCACTGAAGCTTTCTTT. Amino acids: CSAREANIGGTEAFF.

This chain joins TRBV4-3 and TRBJ1-2, with D possibly TRBD1 on 5 matching bases. V gave up 0 bases and J gave up 0 bases, with 8 bases separating them. The germline V gene encodes CDR1 LGHNA and CDR2 YSLEER. The CDR3 extends over 15 amino acids. The CDR3 coding sequence is TGCGCCAGCAGCCAAGAGGGGGGAGCTAACTATGGCTACACCTTC. Encoded protein: CASSQEGGANYGYTF.

This clonotype occurred a few times. V usage is TRBV29-1 and J usage is TRBJ1-1; TRBD1 matches 8 bases. The CDR3 contains 13 residues. Germline values: CDR1 SQVTM, CDR2 ANQGSEA. Trimming cost V 7 bases and J 5 bases; bases outside gene matches: 9. The CDR3 DNA reads TGCAGCGGAACGGACAGGGCGGGGACTGAAGCTTTCTTT. Protein: CSGTDRAGTEAFF.

V and J are TRBV4-2 and TRBJ2-7; 9 nucleotides align to TRBD1. There are 16 residues in the CDR3. Per germline, CDR1 LGHNA and CDR2 YNFKEQ. The V and J ends lost 3 bases and 0 bases, in that order; junction bases with no gene match: 6. The CDR3 DNA is TGTGCCAGCAGCCACTCGCGGGACAGGGTCTCCTACGAGCAGTACTTC. It is translated as CASSHSRDRVSYEQYF.

The chain employs TRBV2 and TRBJ2-7; 11 positions match TRBD2. CDR1 is SNHLY and CDR2 is FYNNEI in the germline V gene. V gave up 7 bases and J gave up 5 bases; unmatched junction bases: 10. CDR3 length: 15 amino acids. In DNA, the CDR3 is TGTGCCAGCACCCTTACTAGCGGGAGTAACAACGAGCAGTACTTC. This codes for CASTLTSGSNNEQYF.

This clonotype was seen at least ten times. The chain is built from TRBV12-3 or TRBV12-4 and TRBJ2-2; D is possibly TRBD1 (5 bases). The CDR3 is 15 residues long. The germline V and J ends were trimmed by 1 base and 4 bases, with 10 bases remaining between them. CDR3 DNA: TGTGCCAGCAGTTTAGAAGGGGCGCGCACCGGGGAGCTGTTTTTT. It yields the protein CASSLEGARTGELFF.

In its sample, this clonotype was seen a few times. The chain has TRBV25-1 and TRBJ2-1; possibly TRBD1 or TRBD2 for D (5 bases each). The ends were cut back, 0 bases at V and 0 bases at J, with 15 bases in the middle. CDR1 and CDR2 from the germline V gene are MGHDK and SYGVNS. This CDR3 spans 18 amino acids. The CDR3 nucleotides are TGTGCCAGCAGTGAATACGGGGCTAGCAGGAGCTCCTACAATGAGCAGTTCTTC. It codes for CASSEYGASRSSYNEQFF.